These T cell receptor beta chains were read from a single sample in a study of blood T cells in healthy people across ages. From the 5' RACE reads, TCRdb called clonotypes with MiXCR, one entry per CDR3 protein. The profile shows 1.5 million to 2 million distinct CDR3 sequences, roughly 49% of them singletons. Sequencing input: blood. All receptors derive from a middle-aged woman in good health. Both conserved end residues are part of each CDR3. A D gene is named only where the DNA matches it firmly. Clone size is shown for a subset of rows, as once, few, many or a class of expanded clone.

V: TRBV7-2
J: TRBJ1-2
size: few
D: NA
CDR3: CASSLGGLEGYTF
DNA: TGTGCCAGCAGCTTAGGGGGGCTTGAAGGCTACACCTTC

V: TRBV5-1
J: TRBJ2-3
size: NA
D: NA
CDR3: CASMVISSEDTQYF
DNA: TGCGCCAGCATGGTAATCTCCAGCGAAGATACGCAGTATTTT

V: TRBV16
J: TRBJ1-5
size: NA
D: NA
CDR3: CASSPRGDSNQPQHF
DNA: TGTGCCAGCAGCCCTAGGGGGGACAGCAATCAGCCCCAGCATTTT

V: TRBV20-1
J: TRBJ2-3
size: NA
D: TRBD1
CDR3: CSAQGQFSTDTQYF
DNA: TGCAGTGCTCAGGGACAGTTTAGCACAGATACGCAGTATTTT

V: TRBV10-3
J: TRBJ2-7
size: NA
D: NA
CDR3: CAISESPGGNTGGPGYEQYF
DNA: TGTGCCATCAGTGAGTCCCCCGGGGGGAATACAGGGGGACCTGGGTACGAGCAGTACTTC

V: TRBV6-6
J: TRBJ2-3
size: NA
D: NA
CDR3: CASSYSRVEDTQYF
DNA: TGTGCCAGCAGTTACTCGAGGGTGGAGGATACGCAGTATTTT

V: TRBV4-1
J: TRBJ2-7
size: NA
D: NA
CDR3: CASSQELRVTSIYNEQYF
DNA: TGCGCCAGCAGCCAAGAGTTAAGGGTGACCAGTATTTACAATGAGCAGTACTTC

V: TRBV4-1
J: TRBJ1-6
size: once
D: NA
CDR3: CASSQDGPLNSPLHF
DNA: TGCGCCAGCAGCCAAGATGGCCCCCTTAATTCACCCCTCCACTTT

V: TRBV7-2
J: TRBJ1-2
size: NA
D: TRBD1
CDR3: CASSLVGTGDYGYTF
DNA: TGTGCCAGCAGCTTAGTTGGGACAGGGGACTATGGCTACACCTTC

V: TRBV28
J: TRBJ2-1
size: few
D: NA
CDR3: CASSSPIDNEQFF
DNA: TGTGCCAGCAGTTCCCCCATTGACAATGAGCAGTTCTTC

V: TRBV10-2
J: TRBJ2-7
size: few
D: NA
CDR3: CASSDVRGSEQYF
DNA: TGCGCCAGCAGTGATGTAAGGGGAAGCGAGCAGTACTTC